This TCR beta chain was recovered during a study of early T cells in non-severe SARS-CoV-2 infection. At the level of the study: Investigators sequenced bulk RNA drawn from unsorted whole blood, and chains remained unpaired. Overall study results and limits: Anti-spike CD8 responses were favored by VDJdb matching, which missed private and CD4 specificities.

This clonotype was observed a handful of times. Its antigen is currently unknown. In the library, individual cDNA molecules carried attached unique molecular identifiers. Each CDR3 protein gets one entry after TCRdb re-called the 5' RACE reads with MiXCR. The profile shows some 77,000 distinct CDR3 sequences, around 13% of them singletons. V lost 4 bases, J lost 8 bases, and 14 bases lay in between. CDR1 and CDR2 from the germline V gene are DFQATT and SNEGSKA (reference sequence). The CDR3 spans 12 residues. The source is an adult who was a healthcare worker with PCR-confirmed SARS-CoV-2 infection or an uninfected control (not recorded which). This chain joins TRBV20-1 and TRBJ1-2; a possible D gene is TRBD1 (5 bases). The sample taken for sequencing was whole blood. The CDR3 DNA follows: TGCAGTGCTAAGGAGGGGCCTCGCGGCTACACCTTC. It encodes CSAKEGPRGYTF.